Listed below are T cell receptor beta chains from one sample, sequenced in a study of blood T cell repertoires in COVID-19. TCRdb's copy holds only in-frame clones and misses some; the assay was immunoSEQ multiplex PCR. The sample shows over 600,000 clones, 80% to 90% of them seen only once. The sample consisted of peripheral blood. These receptors all stem from a woman under 30 with acute or convalescent COVID-19. Both conserved end residues are part of each CDR3. A D gene is named only where the DNA matches it firmly. A row's size may be missing; if present it is once, few, many or a size class.

>TRBD2|-|TRBJ2-4|TRBV7-8
CASTPGLVLPKNIQYF
TGTGCCAGCACCCCCGGACTAGTGCTCCCCAAAAACATTCAGTACTTC
>-|-|TRBJ1-5|TRBV4-3
CASSPDRQMGQPQHF
TGCGCCAGCAGCCCCGATCGACAGATGGGACAGCCCCAGCATTTT
>-|-|TRBJ1-2|TRBV27
CASSPVGDGGYGYTF
TGTGCCAGCAGCCCGGTAGGGGACGGGGGCTATGGCTACACCTTC
>-|-|TRBJ1-2|TRBV5-4
CASSSRTPSNYGYTF
TGTGCCAGCAGCTCTAGGACACCTTCTAACTATGGCTACACCTTC
>-|-|TRBJ1-3|TRBV2
CASRLLGLGIDTIYF
TGTGCCAGCAGGCTCCTCGGACTGGGCATTGACACCATATATTTT
>-|-|TRBJ1-4|TRBV19
CASSPWTEINEKLFF
TGTGCCAGTAGTCCTTGGACAGAAATAAATGAAAAACTGTTTTTT
>-|-|TRBJ2-2|TRBV6-2/TRBV6-3
CASSYGRSELFF
TGTGCCAGCAGTTACGGCAGGTCTGAGCTGTTTTTT
>-|-|TRBJ2-2|TRBV7-3
CASSTSGTGELFF
TGTGCCAGCAGCACCTCAGGGACCGGGGAGCTGTTTTTT
>-|-|TRBJ2-5|TRBV30
CAGNRVMETQYF
TGTGCCGGCAACAGGGTGATGGAGACCCAGTACTTC
>TRBD2|-|TRBJ2-5|TRBV3-1/TRBV3-2
CASSPGLAGGIAPAQYF
TGTGCCAGCAGCCCAGGACTAGCGGGGGGAATTGCCCCGGCCCAGTACTTC
>-|-|TRBJ1-3|TRBV7-6
CASSLRAGVPADNSGNTIYF
TGTGCCAGCAGCTTACGAGCGGGGGTGCCGGCAGACAACTCTGGAAACACCATATATTTT
>TRBD2|-|TRBJ2-3|TRBV4-3
CASSQPIARGGIDTQYF
TGCGCCAGCAGCCAACCTATTGCGCGGGGGGGCATCGATACGCAGTATTTT
>TRBD2|-|TRBJ2-3|TRBV4-3
CASSQEASGGSTDTQYF
TGCGCCAGCAGCCAAGAGGCTAGCGGGGGCAGCACAGATACGCAGTATTTT
>-|once|TRBJ2-7|TRBV12-2
CASRLVGESYEQYF
TGTGCAAGTCGCTTAGTAGGAGAATCCTACGAGCAGTACTTC
>-|-|TRBJ1-6|TRBV3-1/TRBV3-2
CASSNINSPLHF
TGTGCCAGCAGTAATATCAATTCACCCCTCCACTTT
>TRBD1|-|TRBJ1-6|TRBV4-1
CASSQGQGFGNSPLHF
TGCGCCAGCAGCCAGGGACAGGGGTTCGGGAATTCACCCCTCCACTTT
>-|-|TRBJ1-3|TRBV9
CASSENRESVRGNTIYF
TGTGCCAGCAGCGAAAACAGGGAATCCGTAAGAGGAAACACCATATATTTT
>-|-|TRBJ2-3|TRBV5-1
CASSSGGDRVDTQYF
TGCGCCAGCAGCTCCGGGGGGGACAGGGTGGATACGCAGTATTTT
>-|-|TRBJ1-3|TRBV7-3
CASSRDSNSGNTIYF
TGTGCCAGCAGCCGCGACAGTAACTCTGGAAACACCATATATTTT
>-|-|TRBJ2-3|TRBV4-2
CASSQDLGNTDTQYF
TGTGCCAGCAGCCAAGATCTCGGGAACACAGATACGCAGTATTTT
>-|-|TRBJ1-1|TRBV7-9
CASRRDRLNTEAFF
TGTGCCAGCAGACGAGACAGATTGAACACTGAAGCTTTCTTT
>TRBD1|-|TRBJ1-1|TRBV9
CASSVGSRGPYEAFF
TGTGCCAGCAGCGTAGGTTCGAGGGGGCCCTATGAAGCTTTCTTT
>-|-|TRBJ1-4|TRBV6-5
CASSYSLSTTNEKLFF
TGTGCCAGCAGTTACTCTCTAAGCACAACTAATGAAAAACTGTTTTTT
>-|-|TRBJ1-1|TRBV10-3
CAIRSRQEMNTEAFF
TGTGCCATCAGGTCCCGACAGGAGATGAACACTGAAGCTTTCTTT
>-|-|TRBJ1-1|TRBV5-1
CASSLSGLNTEAFF
TGCGCCAGCAGCTTGTCAGGGTTGAACACTGAAGCTTTCTTT
>-|-|TRBJ1-4|TRBV10-2
CASSEGTMMEKLFF
TGCGCCAGCAGTGAGGGGACAATGATGGAAAAACTGTTTTTT
>-|-|TRBJ1-1|TRBV12-3/TRBV12-4
CASRTRVTEAFF
TGTGCCAGCAGAACCAGGGTCACTGAAGCTTTCTTT
>-|-|TRBJ1-1|TRBV20-1
CSVNWLLEAFF
TGCAGTGTAAATTGGCTCCTTGAAGCTTTCTTT
>TRBD1|-|TRBJ1-2|TRBV29-1
CSVRQGGFSF
TGCAGCGTTCGGCAGGGGGGTTTCTCCTTC
>-|-|TRBJ1-5|TRBV18
CASSPQAPVGGYSNQPQHF
TGTGCCAGCTCACCACAAGCCCCGGTCGGGGGGTATAGCAATCAGCCCCAGCATTTT
>-|-|TRBJ1-1|TRBV9
CASSPRQDMNTEAFF
TGTGCCAGCAGCCCACGACAGGACATGAACACTGAAGCTTTCTTT
>-|-|TRBJ1-6|TRBV19
CASSAGIRTPLHF
TGTGCCAGTAGTGCAGGCATCCGTACACCCCTCCACTTT
>-|-|TRBJ1-5|TRBV27
CASSLRGSGQPQHF
TGTGCCAGCAGTTTACGGGGTTCGGGTCAGCCCCAGCATTTT
>TRBD1|-|TRBJ1-4|TRBV5-6
CASSSGQGATNEKLFF
TGTGCCAGCAGCTCGGGACAGGGGGCGACTAATGAAAAACTGTTTTTT
>-|-|TRBJ1-3|TRBV5-3
CARSPGRGYRNTIYF
TGTGCCAGAAGCCCGGGGAGGGGATACCGAAACACCATATATTTT
>TRBD2|-|TRBJ2-7|TRBV30
CAWRTSGSRSSYEQYF
TGTGCCTGGAGGACTAGCGGCTCCCGGAGCTCCTACGAGCAGTACTTC
>-|-|TRBJ2-7|TRBV5-6
CASSSPTSGYSYEQYF
TGTGCCAGCAGCTCCCCTACTTCAGGGTACTCCTACGAGCAGTACTTC